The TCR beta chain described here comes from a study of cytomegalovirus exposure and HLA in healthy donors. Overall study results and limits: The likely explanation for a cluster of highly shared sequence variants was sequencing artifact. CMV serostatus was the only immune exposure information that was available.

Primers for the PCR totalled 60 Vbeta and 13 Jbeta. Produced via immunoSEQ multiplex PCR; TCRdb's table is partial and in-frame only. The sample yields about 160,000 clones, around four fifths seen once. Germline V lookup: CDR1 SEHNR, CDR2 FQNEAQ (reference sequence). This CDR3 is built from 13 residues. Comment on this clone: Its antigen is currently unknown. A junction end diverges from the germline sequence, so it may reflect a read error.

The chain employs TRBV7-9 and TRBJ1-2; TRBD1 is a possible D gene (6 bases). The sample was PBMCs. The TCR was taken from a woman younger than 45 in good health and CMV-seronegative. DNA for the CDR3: TGTTCCAGCAGCCTCGACAGGAACTATGGCTACACCTTC. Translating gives CSSSLDRNYGYTF.